This T cell receptor beta chain was documented in a study of CD8 T cells in ankylosing spondylitis. Broader study findings: Disease-linked clones proved CD8+ and comparatively uncommon in peripheral blood. A TCR beta motif of roughly 8 highly homologous variants seemed to mark ankylosing spondylitis blood. Reports say disease-linked clones showed up significantly more in matched ankylosing spondylitis synovial fluid.

Germline-derived CDR1 and CDR2 are LGHNA and YNFKEQ. V lost 0 bases and J lost 0, with 5 bases in between. This CDR3 spans 15 amino acids. This clonotype was observed a handful of times. Its antigen remains unknown. The TCR beta libraries were generated through quantitative 5'-RACE incorporating molecular barcodes. TCRdb passed the 5' RACE reads through MiXCR, listing each CDR3 protein once. The table lists hundreds of thousands of distinct CDR3 sequences, more than 25% of them singletons. The TCR sequence derives from a male donor with ankylosing spondylitis or in good health (not recorded which). The J gene is TRBJ2-2, the V gene TRBV4-2; D gene uncertain. The sample was blood, either unsorted or a sorted T cell fraction (not recorded which). The CDR3 here is CASSQDVSNTGELFF. For the CDR3, the DNA is TGTGCCAGCAGCCAAGATGTATCGAACACCGGGGAGCTGTTTTTT.